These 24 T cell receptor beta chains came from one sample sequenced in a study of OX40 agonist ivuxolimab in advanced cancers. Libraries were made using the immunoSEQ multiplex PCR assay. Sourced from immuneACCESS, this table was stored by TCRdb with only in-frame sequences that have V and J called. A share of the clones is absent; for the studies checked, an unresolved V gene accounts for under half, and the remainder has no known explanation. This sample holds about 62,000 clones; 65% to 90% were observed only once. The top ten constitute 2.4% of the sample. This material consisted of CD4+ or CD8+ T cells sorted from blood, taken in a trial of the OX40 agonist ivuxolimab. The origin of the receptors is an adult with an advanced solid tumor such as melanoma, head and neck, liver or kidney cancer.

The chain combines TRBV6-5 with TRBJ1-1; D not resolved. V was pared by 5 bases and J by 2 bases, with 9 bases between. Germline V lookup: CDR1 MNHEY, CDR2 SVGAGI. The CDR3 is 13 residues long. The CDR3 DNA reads TGTGCCAGCAGTGAGCGGTCCAACACTGAAGCTTTCTTT. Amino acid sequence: CASSERSNTEAFF.

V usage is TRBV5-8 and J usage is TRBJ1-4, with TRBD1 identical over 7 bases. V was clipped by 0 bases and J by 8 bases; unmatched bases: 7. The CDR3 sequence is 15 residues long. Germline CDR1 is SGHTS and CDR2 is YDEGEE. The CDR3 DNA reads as TGTGCCAGCAGCTTGGGGAGGGGGCTTGTGGAAAAACTGTTTTTT. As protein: CASSLGRGLVEKLFF.

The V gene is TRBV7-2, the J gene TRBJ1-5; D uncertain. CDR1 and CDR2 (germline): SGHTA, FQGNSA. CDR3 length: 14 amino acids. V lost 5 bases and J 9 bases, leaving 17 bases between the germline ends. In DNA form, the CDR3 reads TGTGCCAGCAGCCTCGACACGGGTGAAGGGCCCCAGCATTTT. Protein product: CASSLDTGEGPQHF. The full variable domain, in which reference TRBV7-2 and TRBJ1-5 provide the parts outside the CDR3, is GAGVSQSPSNKVTEKGKDVELRCDPISGHTALYWYRQSLGQGLEFLIYFQGNSAPDKSGLPSDRFSAERTGGSVSTLTIQRTQQEDSAVYLCASSLDTGEGPQHFGDGTRLSIL.

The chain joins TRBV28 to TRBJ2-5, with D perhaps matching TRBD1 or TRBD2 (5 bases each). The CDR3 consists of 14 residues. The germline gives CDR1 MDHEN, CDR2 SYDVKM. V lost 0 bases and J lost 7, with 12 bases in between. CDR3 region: CASSLWRVGGTQYF. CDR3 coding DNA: TGTGCCAGCAGTTTATGGAGGGTTGGGGGGACCCAGTACTTC. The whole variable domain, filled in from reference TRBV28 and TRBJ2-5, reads DVKVTQSSRYLVKRTGEKVFLECVQDMDHENMFWYRQDPGLGLRLIYFSYDVKMKEKGDIPEGYSVSREKKERFSLILESASTNQTSMYLCASSLWRVGGTQYFGPGTRLLVL.

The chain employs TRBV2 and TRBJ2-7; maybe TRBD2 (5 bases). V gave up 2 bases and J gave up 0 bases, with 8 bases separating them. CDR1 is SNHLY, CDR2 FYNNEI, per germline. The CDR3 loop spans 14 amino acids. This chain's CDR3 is CASSETGYSYEQYF. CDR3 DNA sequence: TGTGCCAGCAGTGAAACGGGGTACTCCTACGAGCAGTACTTC. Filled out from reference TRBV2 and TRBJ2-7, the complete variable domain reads EPEVTQTPSHQVTQMGQEVILRCVPISNHLYFYWYRQILGQKVEFLVSFYNNEISEKSEIFDDQFSVERPDGSNFTLKIRSTKLEDSAMYFCASSETGYSYEQYFGPGTRLTVT.

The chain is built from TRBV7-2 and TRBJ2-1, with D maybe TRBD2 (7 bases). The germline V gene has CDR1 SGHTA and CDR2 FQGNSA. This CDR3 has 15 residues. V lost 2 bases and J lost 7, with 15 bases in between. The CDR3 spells CASSLLRGGRNEQFF. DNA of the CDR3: TGTGCCAGCAGCTTATTGAGGGGGGGCCGGAATGAGCAGTTCTTC.

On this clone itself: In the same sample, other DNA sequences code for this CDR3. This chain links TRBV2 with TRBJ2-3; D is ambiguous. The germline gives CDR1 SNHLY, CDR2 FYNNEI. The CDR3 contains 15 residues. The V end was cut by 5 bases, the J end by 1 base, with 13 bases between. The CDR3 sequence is CASSPDRARTDTQYF. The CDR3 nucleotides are TGTGCCAGCAGTCCGGATCGCGCCCGCACAGATACGCAGTATTTT. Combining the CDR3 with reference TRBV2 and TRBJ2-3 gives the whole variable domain EPEVTQTPSHQVTQMGQEVILRCVPISNHLYFYWYRQILGQKVEFLVSFYNNEISEKSEIFDDQFSVERPDGSNFTLKIRSTKLEDSAMYFCASSPDRARTDTQYFGPGTRLTVL.

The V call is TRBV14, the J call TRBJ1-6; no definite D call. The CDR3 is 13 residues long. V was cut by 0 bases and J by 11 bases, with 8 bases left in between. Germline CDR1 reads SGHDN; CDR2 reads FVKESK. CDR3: CASSQDFIAPLHF. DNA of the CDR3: TGTGCCAGCAGCCAAGATTTTATTGCACCCCTCCACTTT.

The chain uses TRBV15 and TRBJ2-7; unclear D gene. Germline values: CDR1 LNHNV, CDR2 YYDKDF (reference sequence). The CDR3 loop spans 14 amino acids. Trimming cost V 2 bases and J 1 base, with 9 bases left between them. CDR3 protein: CATSRSPSSYEQYF. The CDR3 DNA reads TGTGCCACCAGCAGAAGCCCTTCATCCTACGAGCAGTACTTC.

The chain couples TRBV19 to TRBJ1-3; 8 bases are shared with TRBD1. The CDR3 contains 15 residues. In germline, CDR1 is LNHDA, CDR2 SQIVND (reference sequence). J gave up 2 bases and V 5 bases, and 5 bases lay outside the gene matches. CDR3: CASSAQGDPGNTIYF. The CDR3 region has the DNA TGTGCCAGTAGTGCACAGGGGGACCCTGGAAACACCATATATTTT.

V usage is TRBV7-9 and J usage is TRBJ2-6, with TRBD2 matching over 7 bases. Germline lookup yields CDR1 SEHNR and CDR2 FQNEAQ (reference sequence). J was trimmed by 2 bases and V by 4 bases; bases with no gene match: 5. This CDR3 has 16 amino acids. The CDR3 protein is CASSSSGGAGANVLTF. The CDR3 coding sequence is TGTGCCAGCAGCTCCTCGGGGGGAGCTGGGGCCAACGTCCTGACTTTC.

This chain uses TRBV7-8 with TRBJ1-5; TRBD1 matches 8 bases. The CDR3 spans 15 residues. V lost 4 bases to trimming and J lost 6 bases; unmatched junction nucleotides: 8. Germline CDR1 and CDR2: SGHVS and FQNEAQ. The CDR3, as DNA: TGTGCCAGCAGCTACACCGACAGGGGAGGTCAGCCCCAGCATTTT. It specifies CASSYTDRGGQPQHF.

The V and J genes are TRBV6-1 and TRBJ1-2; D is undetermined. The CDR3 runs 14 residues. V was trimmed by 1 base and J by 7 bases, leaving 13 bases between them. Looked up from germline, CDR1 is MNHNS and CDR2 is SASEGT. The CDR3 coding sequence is TGTGCCAGCAGTGAAGTCGCGGGAGGGCTTGGCTACACCTTC. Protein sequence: CASSEVAGGLGYTF.

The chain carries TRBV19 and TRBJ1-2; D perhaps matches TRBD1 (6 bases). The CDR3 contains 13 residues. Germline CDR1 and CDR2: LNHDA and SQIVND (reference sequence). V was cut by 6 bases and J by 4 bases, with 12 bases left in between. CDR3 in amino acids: CASRIQTGYGYTF. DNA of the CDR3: TGTGCCAGTAGGATACAGACAGGCTATGGCTACACCTTC.

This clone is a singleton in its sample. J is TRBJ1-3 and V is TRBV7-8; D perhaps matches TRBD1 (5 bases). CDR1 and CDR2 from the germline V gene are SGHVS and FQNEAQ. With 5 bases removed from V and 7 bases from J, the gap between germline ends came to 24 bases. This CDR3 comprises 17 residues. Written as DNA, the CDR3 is TGTGCCAGCAGCCGTGTTGGGGCTCGGACGGCCGGGAACACCATATATTTT. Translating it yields CASSRVGARTAGNTIYF.

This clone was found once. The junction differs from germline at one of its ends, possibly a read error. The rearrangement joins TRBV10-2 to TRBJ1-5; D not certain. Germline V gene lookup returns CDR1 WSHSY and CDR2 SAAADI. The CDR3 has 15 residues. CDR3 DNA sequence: TGCGCCAGCAGGGAGTCGGCGGAACTCAATCAGCCCCAGCATTTT. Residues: CASRESAELNQPQHF.

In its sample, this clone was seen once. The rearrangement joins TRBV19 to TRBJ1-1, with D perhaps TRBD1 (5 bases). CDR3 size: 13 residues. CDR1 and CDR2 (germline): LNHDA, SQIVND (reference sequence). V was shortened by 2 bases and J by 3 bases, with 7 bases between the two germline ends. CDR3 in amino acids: CASSILGDTEAFF. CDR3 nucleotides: TGTGCCAGTAGTATATTGGGGGACACTGAAGCTTTCTTT.

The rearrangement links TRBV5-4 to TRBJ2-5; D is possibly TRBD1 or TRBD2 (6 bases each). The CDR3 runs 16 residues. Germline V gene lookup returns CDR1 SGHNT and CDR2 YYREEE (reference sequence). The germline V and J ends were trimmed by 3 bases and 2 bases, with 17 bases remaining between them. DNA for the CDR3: TGTGCCAGCAGCTCCCCGGAAGGGGGGAGGCAAGAGACCCAGTACTTC. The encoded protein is CASSSPEGGRQETQYF.

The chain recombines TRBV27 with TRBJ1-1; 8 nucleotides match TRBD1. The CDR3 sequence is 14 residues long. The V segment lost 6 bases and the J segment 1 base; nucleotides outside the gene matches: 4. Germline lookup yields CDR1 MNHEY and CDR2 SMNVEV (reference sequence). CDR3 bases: TGTGCCAGCAGACGGACAGGGCAGAACACTGAAGCTTTCTTT. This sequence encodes CASRRTGQNTEAFF.

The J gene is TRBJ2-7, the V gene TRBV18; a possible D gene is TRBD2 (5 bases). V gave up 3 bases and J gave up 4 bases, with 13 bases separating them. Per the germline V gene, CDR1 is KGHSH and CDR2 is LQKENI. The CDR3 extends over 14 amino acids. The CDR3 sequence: CASSPNDGVYEQYF. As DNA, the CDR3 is TGTGCCAGCTCACCGAATGACGGGGTGTACGAGCAGTACTTC.

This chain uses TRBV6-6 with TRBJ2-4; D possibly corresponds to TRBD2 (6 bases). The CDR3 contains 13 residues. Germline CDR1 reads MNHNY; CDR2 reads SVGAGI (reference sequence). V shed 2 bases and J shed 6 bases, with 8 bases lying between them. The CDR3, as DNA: TGTGCCAGCAGTTACGCGGGGTCAAACATTCAGTACTTC. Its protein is CASSYAGSNIQYF.

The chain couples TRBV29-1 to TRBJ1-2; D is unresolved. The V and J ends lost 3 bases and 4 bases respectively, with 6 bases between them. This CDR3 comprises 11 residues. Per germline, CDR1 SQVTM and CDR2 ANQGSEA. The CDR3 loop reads CSVDPGYGYTF. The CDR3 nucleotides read TGCAGCGTTGACCCGGGCTATGGCTACACCTTC.

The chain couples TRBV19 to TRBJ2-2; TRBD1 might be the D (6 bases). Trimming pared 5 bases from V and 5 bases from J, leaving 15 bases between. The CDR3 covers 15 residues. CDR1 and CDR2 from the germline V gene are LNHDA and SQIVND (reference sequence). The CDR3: CASSGGRLGTGELFF. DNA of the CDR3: TGTGCCAGTAGTGGGGGCAGACTTGGAACCGGGGAGCTGTTTTTT.

CDR3 bases: TGTGCCAGCAGTTTAATTATCAGCGACTATGGCTACACCTTC. Protein: CASSLIISDYGYTF. The chain combines TRBV28 with TRBJ1-2; D is unclear. The CDR3 has 14 residues. Trimming took off 2 bases at V and 3 bases at J, with 10 bases between the two ends. The germline CDR1 and CDR2 sequences are MDHEN and SYDVKM.